This T cell receptor beta chain emerged from a study of T-cell memory formation after mild COVID-19. Study findings and constraints: CD4+ bias marked clones expanding day 15 to 37, unlike balanced contracting clones. Some clones that responded turned up in pre-infection memory, which suggests that cross-reactive memory joined in.

CDR3 size: 14 residues. Germline V gene lookup returns CDR1 DFQATT and CDR2 SNEGSKA (reference sequence). V was cut by 1 base and J by 4 bases, with 13 bases left in between. Comment on this clonotype: Its specificity is unknown.

Using its own MiXCR run on the 5' RACE reads, TCRdb lists one record per CDR3 protein. This sample has about 420,000 distinct CDR3 sequences, with 20% to 30% found just once. Sequencing used PBMCs or a T cell subset sorted from them (not recorded which). This clonotype was sampled from an adult woman who had mild COVID-19 (a few samples of this study predate the infection). Cell type and time point are not known. The genes are TRBV20-1 and TRBJ1-2; maybe TRBD1 (6 bases). As DNA, the CDR3 is TGCAGTGCTAGAGCCGACAGGCCCCTCTATGGCTACACCTTC. It is translated as CSARADRPLYGYTF.